This TCR beta chain was recovered during a study of blood T cell repertoires in COVID-19. Looking at the study overall: T cells, B-cell-depleted T cells, or PBMCs provided the cDNA or gDNA that served as material.

As handled by the study authors: It was from reference gene primer amplification that nucleated cell counts were estimated. This table comes from immunoSEQ multiplex PCR, and its TCRdb copy is limited to in-frame clones, with some not included. D and trimming come from the DNA, and the V and J calls and clone size come from that table. The sample has about 310,000 clones, around 90% seen once. The CDR3 consists of 16 residues. V trimming: 3 bases; J trimming: 3 bases; junction bases outside the gene matches: 4. The germline V gene encodes CDR1 SGDLS and CDR2 YYNGEE. Two negative PCRs, clearance, or symptom resolution had been documented for recovered Cohort 3 donors.

The chain is built from TRBV9 and TRBJ2-3; 13 nucleotides align to TRBD2. The clonotype was recovered from a woman aged 18-35 years who had recovered from COVID-19. Material: PBMCs or T cells enriched from blood (not recorded which). The CDR3 loop reads CASSGRTSGSTDTQYF. The CDR3 region has the DNA TGTGCCAGCAGCGGACGGACTAGCGGGAGTACAGATACGCAGTATTTT.